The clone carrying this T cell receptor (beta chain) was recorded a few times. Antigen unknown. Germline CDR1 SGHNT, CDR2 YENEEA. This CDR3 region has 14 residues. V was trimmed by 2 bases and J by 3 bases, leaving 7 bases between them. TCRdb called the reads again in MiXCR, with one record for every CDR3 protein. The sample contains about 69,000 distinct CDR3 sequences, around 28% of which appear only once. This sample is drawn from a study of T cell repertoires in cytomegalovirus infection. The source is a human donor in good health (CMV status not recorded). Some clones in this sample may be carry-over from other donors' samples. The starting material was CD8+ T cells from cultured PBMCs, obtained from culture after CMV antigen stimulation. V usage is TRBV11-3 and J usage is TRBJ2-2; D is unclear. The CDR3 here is CASSLYRYTGELFF. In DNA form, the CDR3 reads TGTGCCAGCAGCTTATATCGATACACCGGGGAGCTGTTTTTT.